Presented here are 9 T cell receptor beta chains from one specimen sequenced in a study of shared clonotypes between healthy human individuals. Some clones are missing from TCRdb's copy, which holds only in-frame ones; the method was immunoSEQ multiplex PCR. The table shows roughly 2.6 million clones, with approximately 92% occurring only once. Sequencing was carried out using naive CD4+ T cells sorted from blood. Subset reported: CD45RA+ positively selected. These receptors all stem from a young man in good health.

Regarding this clone: One end of the junction varies from germline; a read error may be responsible. The chain couples TRBV25-1 to TRBJ2-3; perhaps D is TRBD1 or TRBD2 (6 bases each). Germline values: CDR1 MGHDK, CDR2 SYGVNS. The CDR3 is 14 amino acids. The CDR3 DNA reads as TGTGCCAGCAGTGAATTCGGGGGCACGGATACGCAGTATTTT. It specifies CASSEFGGTDTQYF.

The chain recombines TRBV7-8 with TRBJ2-3; 7 bases align to TRBD2. This CDR3 comprises 14 residues. V trimming: 1 base; J trimming: 13 bases; junction bases outside the gene matches: 11. The germline gives CDR1 SGHVS, CDR2 FQNEAQ. The DNA of the CDR3 is TGTGCCAGCAGCTTAGTATCAGACGGACTAGAGGAGTATTTT. Residues: CASSLVSDGLEEYF.

This clone was counted once. The chain employs TRBV6-4 and TRBJ2-1; no reliable D call. This CDR3 has 15 amino acids. V lost 5 bases and J lost 0, with 11 bases in between. Looked up from germline, CDR1 is MRHNA and CDR2 is SNTAGT. The CDR3 loop is CASSQWGTSYNEQFF. The CDR3 DNA sequence: TGTGCCAGCAGTCAATGGGGAACCTCCTACAATGAGCAGTTCTTC.

The CDR3 spells CASSPSNGATDTQYF. The CDR3 bases are TGTGCCAGCTCACCGTCAAATGGGGCCACAGATACGCAGTATTTT. The chain recombines TRBV18 with TRBJ2-3; D perhaps matches TRBD1 (5 bases). This CDR3 has 15 residues. Germline values: CDR1 KGHSH, CDR2 LQKENI. V was cut by 3 bases and J by 2 bases, with 12 bases left in between.

J is TRBJ2-1 and V is TRBV10-3; D possibly corresponds to TRBD2 (6 bases). Trimming left V 3 bases short and J 0 bases short, with 6 bases between. CDR1 ENHRY and CDR2 SYGVKD come from the germline V gene. The CDR3 loop spans 14 amino acids. CDR3 protein: CAISDGGSYNEQFF. CDR3 in DNA: TGTGCCATCAGTGACGGGGGCTCCTACAATGAGCAGTTCTTC.

The chain joins TRBV6-1 to TRBJ2-5; no clear D. The CDR3 totals 12 residues. The germline gives CDR1 MNHNS, CDR2 SASEGT. Trimming shortened V by 5 bases and J by 5 bases, and 9 bases separated the two germline ends. CDR3 amino acids: CASSLMGETQYF. The CDR3 DNA reads TGTGCCAGCAGTCTTATGGGGGAGACCCAGTACTTC.

CDR3 loop: CASSYDNNYGYTF. In DNA form, the CDR3 reads TGTGCCAGCAGTTACGATAATAACTATGGCTACACCTTC. The chain employs TRBV6-6 and TRBJ1-2; D remains unclear. Between the trimmed V and J ends, which lost 2 bases and 1 base, there was a span of 5 bases. The CDR3 sequence is 13 residues long. The germline CDR1 and CDR2 sequences are MNHNY and SVGAGI (reference sequence).

Remarks on this clone: Other DNA sequences from this sample encode an identical CDR3 as well. V and J are TRBV5-4 and TRBJ2-7; TRBD2 matches at 14 bases. Per germline, CDR1 SGHNT and CDR2 YYREEE (reference sequence). With 4 bases clipped from V and 6 bases from J, the junction kept 3 bases outside the gene matches. The CDR3 extends over 14 amino acids. The chain's CDR3 is CASSPGLAGGEQYF. The CDR3 coding sequence is TGTGCCAGCAGCCCCGGACTAGCGGGGGGCGAGCAGTACTTC.

The rearrangement links TRBV28 to TRBJ1-5; D uncertain. Between the trimmed V and J ends, which lost 1 base and 0 bases, there was a span of 7 bases. Germline CDR1 and CDR2: MDHEN and SYDVKM. CDR3 length: 15 amino acids. The CDR3, as DNA: TGTGCCAGCAGTTTATTTGGAATTAGCAATCAGCCCCAGCATTTT. This gives the protein CASSLFGISNQPQHF.